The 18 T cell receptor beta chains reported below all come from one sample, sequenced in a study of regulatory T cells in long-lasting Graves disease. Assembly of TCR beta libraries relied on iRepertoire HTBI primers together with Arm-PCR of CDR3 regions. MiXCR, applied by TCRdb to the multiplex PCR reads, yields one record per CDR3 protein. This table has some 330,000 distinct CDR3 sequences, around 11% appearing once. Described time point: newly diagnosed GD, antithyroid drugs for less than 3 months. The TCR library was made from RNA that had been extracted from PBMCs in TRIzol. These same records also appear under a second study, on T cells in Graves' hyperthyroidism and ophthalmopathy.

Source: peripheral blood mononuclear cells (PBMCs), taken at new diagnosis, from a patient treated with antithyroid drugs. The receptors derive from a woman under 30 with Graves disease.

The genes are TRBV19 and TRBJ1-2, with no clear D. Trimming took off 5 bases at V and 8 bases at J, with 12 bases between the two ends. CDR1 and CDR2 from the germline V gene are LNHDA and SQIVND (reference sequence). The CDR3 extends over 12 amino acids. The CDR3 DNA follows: TGTGCCAGTAGTCCTTCCCTATGGGGCTACACCTTC. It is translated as CASSPSLWGYTF.

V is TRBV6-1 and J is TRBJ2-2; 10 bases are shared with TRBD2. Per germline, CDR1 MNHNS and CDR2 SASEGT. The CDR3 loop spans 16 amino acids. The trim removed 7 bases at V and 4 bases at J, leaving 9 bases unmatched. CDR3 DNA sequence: TGTGCCAGCACCCTCTACAGCGGGAGGGCCACCGGGGAGCTGTTTTTT. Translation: CASTLYSGRATGELFF.

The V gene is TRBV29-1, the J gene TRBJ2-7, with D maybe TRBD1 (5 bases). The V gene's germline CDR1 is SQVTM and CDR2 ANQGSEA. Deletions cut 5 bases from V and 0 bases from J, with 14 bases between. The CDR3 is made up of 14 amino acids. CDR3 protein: CSVTGREASYEQYF. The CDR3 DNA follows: TGCAGCGTTACAGGTCGAGAAGCCTCCTACGAGCAGTACTTC.

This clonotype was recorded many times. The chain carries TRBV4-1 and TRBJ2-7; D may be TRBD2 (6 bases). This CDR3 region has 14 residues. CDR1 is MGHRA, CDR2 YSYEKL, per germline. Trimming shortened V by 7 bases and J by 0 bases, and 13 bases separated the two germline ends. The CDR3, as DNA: TGCGCCAGCACCAGAACTAGCTCCTCCTACGAGCAGTACTTC. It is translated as CASTRTSSSYEQYF.

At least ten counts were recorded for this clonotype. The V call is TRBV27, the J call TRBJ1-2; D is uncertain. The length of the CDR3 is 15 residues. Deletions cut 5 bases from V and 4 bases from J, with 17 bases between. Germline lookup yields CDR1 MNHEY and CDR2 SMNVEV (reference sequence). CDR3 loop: CASSRTPVISYGYTF. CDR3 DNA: TGTGCCAGCAGTCGGACGCCGGTTATCTCCTATGGCTACACCTTC.

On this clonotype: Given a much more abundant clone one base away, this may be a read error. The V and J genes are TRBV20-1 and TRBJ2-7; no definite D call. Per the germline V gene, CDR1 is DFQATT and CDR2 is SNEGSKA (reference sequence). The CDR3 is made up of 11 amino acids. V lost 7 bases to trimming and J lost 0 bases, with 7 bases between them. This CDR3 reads CSGAGSYEQYV. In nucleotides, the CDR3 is TGCAGTGGTGCCGGCTCCTACGAGCAGTACGTC.

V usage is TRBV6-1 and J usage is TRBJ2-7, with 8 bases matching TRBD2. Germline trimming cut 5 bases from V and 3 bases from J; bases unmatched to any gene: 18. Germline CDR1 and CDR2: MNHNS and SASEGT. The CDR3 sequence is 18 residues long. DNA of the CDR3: TGTGCCAGCAGTCGGAGCGGGGGACCTCCTTCCCTTATCTACGAGCAGTACGTC. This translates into CASSRSGGPPSLIYEQYV.

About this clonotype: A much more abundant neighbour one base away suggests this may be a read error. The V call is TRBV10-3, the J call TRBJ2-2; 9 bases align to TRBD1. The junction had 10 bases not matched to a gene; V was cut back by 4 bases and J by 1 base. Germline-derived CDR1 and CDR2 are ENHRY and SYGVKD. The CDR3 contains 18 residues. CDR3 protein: CAISGTGRDRVNTGELFF. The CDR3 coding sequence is TGTGCCATCAGTGGAACGGGGAGGGACAGGGTGAACACCGGGGAGCTGTTTTTT.

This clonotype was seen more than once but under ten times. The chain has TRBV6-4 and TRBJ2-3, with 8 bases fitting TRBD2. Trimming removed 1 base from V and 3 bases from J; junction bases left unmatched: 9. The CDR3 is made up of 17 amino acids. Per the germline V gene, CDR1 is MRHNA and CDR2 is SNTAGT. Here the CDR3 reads CASSDYWGSGGTDTQYF. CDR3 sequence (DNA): TGTGCCAGCAGTGACTACTGGGGAAGCGGGGGTACAGATACGCAGTATTTT.

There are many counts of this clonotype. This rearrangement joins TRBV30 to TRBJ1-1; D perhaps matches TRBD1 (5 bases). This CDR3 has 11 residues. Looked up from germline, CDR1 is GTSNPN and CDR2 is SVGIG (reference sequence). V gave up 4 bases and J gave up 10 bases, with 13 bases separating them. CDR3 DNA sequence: TGTGCCTGGACGGGGCCCGTCAGAGCTTTCTTT. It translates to CAWTGPVRAFF.

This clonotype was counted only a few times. The CDR3 is CASSPFSRDRGTMEQYF. CDR3 coding DNA: TGTGCCAGCTCACCATTTTCCCGGGACAGGGGGACAATGGAGCAGTACTTC. This chain connects TRBV18 to TRBJ2-7; 11 nucleotides line up with TRBD1. This CDR3 has 17 residues. Per germline, CDR1 KGHSH and CDR2 LQKENI. V shed 2 bases, J shed 7 bases, and the junction held 13 bases outside the gene matches.

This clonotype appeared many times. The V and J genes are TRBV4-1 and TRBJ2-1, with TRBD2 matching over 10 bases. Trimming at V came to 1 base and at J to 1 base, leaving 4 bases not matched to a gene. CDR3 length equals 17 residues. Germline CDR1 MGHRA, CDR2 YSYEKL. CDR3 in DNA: TGCGCCAGCAGCCAAGGGGCTAGCGGGGGTTCCTACAATGAGCAGTTCTTC. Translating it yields CASSQGASGGSYNEQFF.

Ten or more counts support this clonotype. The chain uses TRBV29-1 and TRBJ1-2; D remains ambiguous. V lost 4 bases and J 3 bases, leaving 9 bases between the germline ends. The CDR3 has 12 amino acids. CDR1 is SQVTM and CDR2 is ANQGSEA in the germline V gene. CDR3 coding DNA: TGCAGCGTTGTCGGCAGTGACTATGGCTACACCTTC. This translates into CSVVGSDYGYTF.

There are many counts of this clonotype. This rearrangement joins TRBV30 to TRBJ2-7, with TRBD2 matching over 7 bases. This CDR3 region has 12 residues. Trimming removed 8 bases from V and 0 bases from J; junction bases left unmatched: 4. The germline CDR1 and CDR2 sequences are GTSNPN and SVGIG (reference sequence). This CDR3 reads CAGGGISYEQYF. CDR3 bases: TGTGCCGGGGGAGGGATCTCCTACGAGCAGTACTTC.

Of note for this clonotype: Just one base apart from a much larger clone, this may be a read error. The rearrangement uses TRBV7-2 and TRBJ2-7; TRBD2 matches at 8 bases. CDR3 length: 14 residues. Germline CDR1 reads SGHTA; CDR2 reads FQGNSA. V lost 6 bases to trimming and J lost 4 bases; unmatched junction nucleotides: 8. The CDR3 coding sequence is TGTGCCAGCAGGACGGGACTAGAGAATTACGAGCAGTACGTC. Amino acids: CASRTGLENYEQYV.

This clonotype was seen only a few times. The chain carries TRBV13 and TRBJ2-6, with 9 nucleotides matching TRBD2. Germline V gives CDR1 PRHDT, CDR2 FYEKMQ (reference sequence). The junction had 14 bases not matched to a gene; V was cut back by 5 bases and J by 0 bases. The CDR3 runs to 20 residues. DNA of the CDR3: TGTGCCAGCAGCCCCCTCGGGTTAGCGGGAGCCTCCTCTGGGGCCAACGTCCTGACTTTC. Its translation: CASSPLGLAGASSGANVLTF.

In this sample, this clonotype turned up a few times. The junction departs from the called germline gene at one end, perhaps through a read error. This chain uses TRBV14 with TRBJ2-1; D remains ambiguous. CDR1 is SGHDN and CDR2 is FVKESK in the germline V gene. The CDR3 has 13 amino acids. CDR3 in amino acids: CATGRSSYNEQFF. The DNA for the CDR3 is TGCGCGACGGGCCGAAGCTCCTACAATGAGCAGTTCTTC.

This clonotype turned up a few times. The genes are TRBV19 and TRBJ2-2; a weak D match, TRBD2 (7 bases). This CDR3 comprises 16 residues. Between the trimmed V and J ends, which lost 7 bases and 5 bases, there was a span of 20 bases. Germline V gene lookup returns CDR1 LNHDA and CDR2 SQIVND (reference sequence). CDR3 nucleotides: TGTGCCAGTACCCTAGGGGGGGGCGCATCTACCGGGGAGCTGTTTTTT. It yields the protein CASTLGGGASTGELFF. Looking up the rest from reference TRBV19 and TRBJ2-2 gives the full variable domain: DGGITQSPKYLFRKEGQNVTLSCEQNLNHDAMYWYRQDPGQGLRLIYYSQIVNDFQKGDIAEGYSVSREKKESFPLTVTSAQKNPTAFYLCASTLGGGASTGELFFGEGSRLTVL.